The table lists the clone carrying this TCR beta chain with a count of one. Its antigen is undetermined. Treatment in this sample: roughly 19 received Ad26.COV2.S at low or high dose, single or two shots; 5 received placebo; per-sample allocation not given. Sample collection was performed on day 63 after the first vaccine or placebo injection. Profiled with immunoSEQ multiplex PCR; TCRdb holds only in-frame clones, not every one. The table lists 410,000 or so clones, 80% to 95% of them singletons. This sample was included in a study of Ad26.COV2.S vaccination and SARS-CoV-2 variants. General observations from the study: Vaccine recipients surpassed placebo recipients in spike-specific TCR breadth. Post-vaccination spike-specific CD8+ and CD4+ T cell responses reportedly had substantial breadth.

The germline CDR1 and CDR2 sequences are SGHAT and FQNNGV. With V trimmed by 5 bases and J by 3 bases, 9 bases remained unmatched. There are 16 residues in the CDR3. The sequenced sample was peripheral blood, obtained in a trial of Ad26.COV2.S vaccine versus placebo. The chain employs TRBV11-2 and TRBJ2-1, with TRBD1 matching over 8 bases. This TCR derives from a person aged 18-65 years who received the Ad26.COV2.S COVID-19 vaccine or a placebo. The CDR3 loop reads CASSLTDRAIYNEQFF. The CDR3 nucleotides read TGTGCCAGCAGCCTAACGGACAGGGCCATCTACAATGAGCAGTTCTTC.